The present entry profiles one T cell receptor (beta chain) with its context. The entry originates in a study of blood T cells in healthy people across ages. At least 7 million PBMCs were isolated per sample. Using a J-beta primer mix together with a sample-barcoded 5' primer, a second PCR was run for roughly 6 to 11 cycles. TCRdb passed the 5' RACE reads through MiXCR, listing each CDR3 protein once. The sample carries approximately 800,000 distinct CDR3 sequences, roughly 56% recorded once. CDR1 and CDR2 from the germline V gene are LGHNA and YNFKEQ. This CDR3 has 16 amino acids. V was clipped by 0 bases and J by 10 bases, with 16 bases between them.

The chain combines TRBV4-2 with TRBJ1-6, with a possible D match to TRBD1 (6 bases). The sequencing input was blood. This TCR derives from a man aged 40-50 years in good health. CDR3 sequence: CASSQDHRVFGSPLHF. The DNA of the CDR3 is TGTGCCAGCAGCCAAGACCACAGGGTGTTTGGATCACCCCTCCACTTT.